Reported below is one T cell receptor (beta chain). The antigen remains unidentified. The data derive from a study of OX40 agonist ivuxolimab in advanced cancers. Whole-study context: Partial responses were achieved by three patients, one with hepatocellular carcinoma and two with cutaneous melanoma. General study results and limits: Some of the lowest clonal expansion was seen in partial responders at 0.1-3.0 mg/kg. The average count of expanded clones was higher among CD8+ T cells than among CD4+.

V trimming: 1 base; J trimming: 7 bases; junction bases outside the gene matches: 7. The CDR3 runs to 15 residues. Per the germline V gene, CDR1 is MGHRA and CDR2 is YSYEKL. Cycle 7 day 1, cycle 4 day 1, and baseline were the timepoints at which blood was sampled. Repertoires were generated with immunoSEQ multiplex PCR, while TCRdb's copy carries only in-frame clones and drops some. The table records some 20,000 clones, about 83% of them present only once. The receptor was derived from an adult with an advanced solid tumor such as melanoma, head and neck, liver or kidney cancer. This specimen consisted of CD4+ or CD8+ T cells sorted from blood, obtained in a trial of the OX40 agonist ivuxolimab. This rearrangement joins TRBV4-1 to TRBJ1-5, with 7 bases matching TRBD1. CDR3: CASSQVTGDGQPQHF. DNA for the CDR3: TGCGCCAGCAGCCAAGTTACAGGGGACGGACAGCCCCAGCATTTT.